Below are 27 T cell receptor beta chains sequenced from a single sample in a study of CD8 T cells in Susac syndrome. Random-hexamer reverse transcription was applied to about 0.45 to 1 ug RNA. A single record per CDR3 protein comes from TCRdb applying MiXCR to the immunoSEQ multiplex PCR reads. The sample shows about 300,000 distinct CDR3 sequences, 65% to 90% of them seen only once. The sequencing input was CD8+ T cells from PBMCs. Every receptor here comes from a human donor with multiple sclerosis.

In regard to this clonotype: One end of the junction does not line up with germline, which may come from a read error. The V gene is TRBV14, the J gene TRBJ1-3; D might be TRBD1 (6 bases). This CDR3 is 19 amino acids long. Germline CDR1 reads SGHDN; CDR2 reads FVKESK. In nucleotides, the CDR3 is TGTGCCGGCAGCCAAGAGTACGGGAACCAGGGGAGGATTGGAAACACCATATATTTT. Translated: CAGSQEYGNQGRIGNTIYF.

Concerning this clonotype: A read error may account for a junction end that differs from germline. This chain joins TRBV6-1 and TRBJ2-7, with TRBD2 matching 11 bases. Germline V lookup: CDR1 MNHNS, CDR2 SASEGT. The CDR3 loop spans 15 amino acids. CDR3 coding DNA: TGTGCCAGCAGTGGTGGACTAGCGGGTCCCTACGGGCAGTACTTC. Translation gives CASSGGLAGPYGQYF.

V gene TRBV7-6 combines with J gene TRBJ2-1, with 9 bases lining up with TRBD2. V lost 5 bases, J lost 9 bases, and 14 bases stayed unmatched. Germline lookup yields CDR1 SGHVS and CDR2 FNYEAQ. The CDR3 runs to 16 residues. The CDR3 nucleotides are TGTGCCAGCAGCCCCGGGACTAGCCCCCTATCGAGTGAGCAGTTCTTC. Its translation: CASSPGTSPLSSEQFF.

This clonotype came up once. This chain connects TRBV28 to TRBJ2-7; 9 nucleotides line up with TRBD1. The germline gives CDR1 MDHEN, CDR2 SYDVKM. The CDR3 spans 17 residues. With V trimmed by 1 base and J by 3 bases, 10 bases remained unmatched. CDR3 DNA sequence: TGTGCCAGCAGTTTATACCCCCGGACAGGGGACCTCTACGAGCAGTACTTC. Translated, it gives CASSLYPRTGDLYEQYF.

The genes are TRBV19 and TRBJ1-1; D remains unclear. V was trimmed by 8 bases and J by 3 bases, leaving 13 bases between them. The CDR3 totals 13 residues. The V gene's germline CDR1 is LNHDA and CDR2 SQIVND (reference sequence). The CDR3 sequence: CASRLWVDTEAFF. DNA of the CDR3: TGTGCCAGTCGTTTATGGGTGGACACTGAAGCTTTCTTT.

The V gene is TRBV4-1, the J gene TRBJ2-7; 11 nucleotides line up with TRBD2. The CDR3 consists of 17 residues. J was trimmed by 0 bases and V by 1 base; bases with no gene match: 5. Germline V gives CDR1 MGHRA, CDR2 YSYEKL. The CDR3 DNA follows: TGCGCCAGCAGCCAAGGGGGACTAGCGGACAGCTCCTACGAGCAGTACTTC. This codes for CASSQGGLADSSYEQYF.

The chain is built from TRBV6-2 or TRBV6-3 and TRBJ2-1; unclear D gene. Trimming stripped 7 bases from V and 0 bases from J, with 4 bases between. Germline assignment: CDR1 MNHEY and CDR2 SVGEGT. The CDR3 extends over 12 amino acids. CDR3 in DNA: TGTGCCAGCACCTCCTCCTACAATGAGCAGTTCTTC. Residues: CASTSSYNEQFF.

This chain connects TRBV7-9 to TRBJ2-1; possibly TRBD1 for D (5 bases). Trimming shortened V by 7 bases and J by 5 bases, and 12 bases separated the two germline ends. Germline-derived CDR1 and CDR2 are SEHNR and FQNEAQ (reference sequence). The CDR3 is 13 residues long. For the CDR3, the DNA is TGTGCCAGCAAGGTAGGACACAACAATGAGCAGTTCTTC. It encodes CASKVGHNNEQFF.

CDR3 sequence reads: CASSPGGEITYNEQFF. The CDR3 bases are TGTGCCAGCAGCCCCGGAGGGGAGATCACCTACAATGAGCAGTTCTTC. The V gene is TRBV9, the J gene TRBJ2-1; D perhaps matches TRBD2 (6 bases). The germline gives CDR1 SGDLS, CDR2 YYNGEE. Trimming removed 4 bases from V and 2 bases from J, with 16 bases in between. The CDR3 is made up of 16 amino acids.

This chain links TRBV20-1 with TRBJ2-1, with a weak D call TRBD2 (6 bases). This CDR3 is 13 amino acids long. From germline, CDR1 is DFQATT and CDR2 SNEGSKA (reference sequence). V shed 3 bases and J shed 7 bases, with 13 bases lying between them. CDR3: CSASSRGRNEQFF. The CDR3 bases are TGCAGTGCTAGCTCGCGGGGTAGAAATGAGCAGTTCTTC.

The rearrangement joins TRBV12-3 or TRBV12-4 to TRBJ2-4; TRBD2 agrees at 14 bases. This CDR3 region has 18 residues. V lost 6 bases, J lost 0 bases, and 7 bases stayed unmatched. The CDR3 DNA sequence: TGTGCCAGCAGCTCCGGGACTAGCGGGAGTGAAGCCAAAAACATTCAGTACTTC. Translation gives CASSSGTSGSEAKNIQYF.

The V gene is TRBV5-5, the J gene TRBJ2-3, with D possibly matching TRBD2 (5 bases). CDR1 is SGHKS and CDR2 is YYEKEE in the germline V gene (reference sequence). The length of the CDR3 is 18 residues. Deletions cut 5 bases from V and 0 bases from J, with 22 bases between. The CDR3, as DNA: TGTGCCAGCAGGATACTAGTCTTTAGAGATATTAGCACAGATACGCAGTATTTT. Protein sequence: CASRILVFRDISTDTQYF.

The chain carries TRBV4-3 and TRBJ2-1; the match to TRBD2 covers 8 bases. Germline assignment: CDR1 LGHNA and CDR2 YSLEER. Germline trimming cut 0 bases from V and 9 bases from J; bases unmatched to any gene: 16. The CDR3 is made up of 18 amino acids. In nucleotides, the CDR3 is TGCGCCAGCAGCCAAGAAGGGCCCAGCGGGAGTTTCGGCGGTGAGCAGTTCTTC. Residues: CASSQEGPSGSFGGEQFF.

The genes are TRBV10-3 and TRBJ2-7; 10 positions agree with TRBD2. CDR1 and CDR2 from the germline V gene are ENHRY and SYGVKD. The V gene end was trimmed by 10 bases and the J gene end by 2 bases; junction bases not matched to a gene: 14. The CDR3 consists of 16 residues. The CDR3 loop is CATKQAASGSPYEQYF. In nucleotides, the CDR3 is TGTGCCACCAAACAAGCGGCTAGCGGGAGCCCCTACGAGCAGTACTTC.

This chain uses TRBV20-1 with TRBJ2-7, with 7 bases that match TRBD1. Germline loops: CDR1 DFQATT, CDR2 SNEGSKA (reference sequence). J gave up 3 bases and V 4 bases, and 24 bases lay outside the gene matches. The CDR3 is made up of 19 amino acids. The CDR3 is CSAMRFGEQGPLTGYEQYF. CDR3 bases: TGCAGTGCTATGAGATTTGGGGAACAGGGGCCCCTTACCGGCTACGAGCAGTACTTC.

This clonotype was detected only a few times. The V gene is TRBV6-2 or TRBV6-3, the J gene TRBJ2-7; D is perhaps TRBD2 (5 bases). The CDR3 loop spans 15 amino acids. Germline lookup yields CDR1 MNHEY and CDR2 SVGEGT. Trimming removed 1 base at V and 3 bases at J, with 13 bases between. Here the CDR3 DNA reads TGTGCCAGCAGTTACTTCCCTGGAGCGGTCTACGAGCAGTACTTC. It encodes CASSYFPGAVYEQYF.

CDR3 amino acids: CASSLADTSYEQYF. Here the CDR3 DNA reads TGCGCCAGCAGCCTAGCCGACACATCCTACGAGCAGTACTTC. This rearrangement joins TRBV4-1 to TRBJ2-7; unclear D gene. The germline gives CDR1 MGHRA, CDR2 YSYEKL. Trimming took off 4 bases at V and 1 base at J, with 11 bases between the two ends. The CDR3 has 14 amino acids.

The chain recombines TRBV7-6 with TRBJ2-3; possibly TRBD1 or TRBD2 for D (5 bases each). V lost 0 bases and J lost 5, with 21 bases in between. The CDR3 contains 18 residues. Germline V gene lookup returns CDR1 SGHVS and CDR2 FNYEAQ. CDR3 protein: CASSLAIRGVLRLDTQYF. The CDR3 nucleotides are TGTGCCAGCAGCTTAGCAATCCGGGGCGTCCTCCGGTTAGATACGCAGTATTTT.

Written as DNA, the CDR3 is TGCGCCACCTCGAGTCGGGGCAATGAGCAGTTCTTC. This codes for CATSSRGNEQFF. V gene TRBV4-1 combines with J gene TRBJ2-1; TRBD2 is a possible D gene (5 bases). In germline, CDR1 is MGHRA, CDR2 YSYEKL. There are 12 residues in the CDR3. V was clipped by 10 bases and J by 6 bases, with 13 bases between them.

This clonotype was seen only a few times. V and J are TRBV6-1 and TRBJ1-1; D is possibly TRBD1 (5 bases). V was cut by 9 bases and J by 4 bases, with 12 bases left in between. CDR1 is MNHNS, CDR2 SASEGT, per germline. The CDR3 covers 12 residues. CDR3 region: CASLDGGTEAFF. CDR3 in DNA: TGTGCCAGTTTAGACGGGGGCACTGAAGCTTTCTTT.

The chain uses TRBV6-2 or TRBV6-3 and TRBJ2-7, with 8 bases lining up with TRBD1. This CDR3 has 14 residues. Trimming at V came to 6 bases and at J to 2 bases, leaving 6 bases not matched to a gene. The V gene's germline CDR1 is MNHEY and CDR2 SVGEGT. CDR3 nucleotide sequence: TGTGCCAGCAGCCTACAGGGGGAAACCTACGAGCAGTACTTC. Protein: CASSLQGETYEQYF.

The rearrangement links TRBV6-2 or TRBV6-3 to TRBJ2-7; TRBD2 aligns across 12 bases. The germline CDR1 and CDR2 sequences are MNHEY and SVGEGT. This CDR3 is 15 amino acids long. The junction had 6 bases not matched to a gene; V was cut back by 7 bases and J by 2 bases. The CDR3 region is CASNLLAGGAYEQYF. DNA of the CDR3: TGTGCCAGCAACCTACTAGCGGGAGGAGCCTACGAGCAGTACTTC.

The chain carries TRBV27 and TRBJ2-3; D possibly corresponds to TRBD2 (6 bases). This CDR3 has 14 residues. Trimming took 2 bases from V and 4 from J, leaving 10 bases between them. In germline, CDR1 is MNHEY, CDR2 SMNVEV (reference sequence). CDR3 in DNA: TGTGCCAGCAGTTTAATGCGGGACGCAGATACGCAGTATTTT. Translating gives CASSLMRDADTQYF.

V gene TRBV7-9 combines with J gene TRBJ1-1, with TRBD1 matching over 7 bases. This CDR3 contains 11 residues. Per the germline V gene, CDR1 is SEHNR and CDR2 is FQNEAQ (reference sequence). J gave up 7 bases and V 6 bases, and 2 bases lay outside the gene matches. DNA of the CDR3: TGTGCCAGCAGGCCAGGGGGTGAAGCTTTCTTT. This gives the protein CASRPGGEAFF. Variable domain in full (rest from reference TRBV7-9 and TRBJ1-1): DTGVSQNPRHKITKRGQNVTFRCDPISEHNRLYWYRQTLGQGPEFLTYFQNEAQLEKSRLLSDRFSAERPKGSFSTLEIQRTEQGDSAMYLCASRPGGEAFFGQGTRLTVV.

This rearrangement joins TRBV11-3 to TRBJ2-1; the match to TRBD1 covers 10 bases. Per germline, CDR1 SGHNT and CDR2 YENEEA. This CDR3 contains 16 residues. Unmatched junction bases numbered 7, after V lost 0 bases and J lost 8 bases. CDR3 sequence (DNA): TGTGCCAGCAGCTTAGATGACGGGACAGGGGTCTATGAGCAGTTCTTC. As protein: CASSLDDGTGVYEQFF.

The chain uses TRBV27 and TRBJ2-3, with TRBD2 identical over 11 bases. J was trimmed by 4 bases and V by 1 base; bases with no gene match: 4. Germline V gene lookup returns CDR1 MNHEY and CDR2 SMNVEV (reference sequence). CDR3 length: 16 residues. CDR3 amino acids: CASSLLLAGGPDTQYF. The CDR3 region has the DNA TGTGCCAGCAGTTTATTGCTAGCGGGAGGTCCAGATACGCAGTATTTT.

This clonotype has a handful of counts. This rearrangement joins TRBV11-2 to TRBJ1-4, with 12 bases aligning to TRBD1. V shed 8 bases, J shed 5 bases, and the junction held 6 bases outside the gene matches. The CDR3 has 15 residues. Germline loops: CDR1 SGHAT, CDR2 FQNNGV. CDR3 sequence (DNA): TGTGCCAGCGGCGGGACAGGGGGCCCAAATGAAAAACTGTTTTTT. This translates into CASGGTGGPNEKLFF.